This TCR beta chain was profiled in a study of human T cells and chemical hapten exposure (dated by TCRdb to the early 2020s). With regard to the full study: For sensitization, 2% DPC in acetone was applied to a roughly 2 cm by roughly 2 cm area of upper inner arm skin. Patch tests used Finn chambers with 0.01% DPC on the upper back, scored after 6 days by International Contact Dermatitis Research Group standards. Blood samples were taken from patients before sensitization (week 0) and then at 2, 6 and about 24 weeks after DPC sensitization. Libraries were combined into a pool for sequencing, and differences in TCR yield between samples came mainly from small differences in library volumes within the pool. Peripheral blood TCR repertoire changes were tracked in vivo in alopecia patients during primary and secondary sensitization to the hapten diphenylcyclopropenone (DPC). The mostly female patient cohort included alopecia areata with under or over 50% scalp involvement, alopecia totalis and alopecia universalis. Blood for TCR sequencing was provided by twenty-nine alopecia patients at one to four time points (pre-sensitization, 2, 6 and 24 weeks). Throughout the study period of 20 to 30 weeks, patients also received therapeutic DPC doses to the scalp every week. What the study reported, not specific to this receptor: No change with DPC sensitization was found in the number of TCRs above 1 in 1000 frequency, and no evidence of global repertoire structure alterations was found. The number of PT1 expanded TCRs positively correlated with patch test score, significant at thresholds 8, 16 and 32 but not 4. Significantly more large CDR3 similarity clusters were formed by expanded TCRs than by pre-sensitization or healthy control sets, consistent with antigen-driven responses. Repeated subsampling changed both the strength of the expansion versus patch-test correlation and the threshold at which that correlation became significant. Because all patients had alopecia, a presumed autoimmune disease, the immune response of the patients might differ from that of healthy individuals.

Reading the germline V gene gives CDR1 SGHTA and CDR2 FQGNSA. Deletion took 2 bases off V and 1 base off J, with a span of 11 bases between the germline ends. The CDR3 covers 15 residues, taking in both the cysteine and the phenylalanine. Only the CDR3 region is kept as DNA, spanning 45 bases read in frame from base 1. Comment on this clonotype: It lacks a known antigen. No much larger clone exists at a distance of one base, and base qualities are not known.

Libraries were prepared through RACE. The sequencer was a NextSeq 500. During library preparation, unique molecular identifiers were attached to individual cDNA molecules so that TCRs could be counted quantitatively and reproducibly. For every blood RNA sample, sequencing covered both the TCR alpha and TCR beta chains. Concerning the study's data processing: Samples had a median of approximately 96,000 TCRs, with a range from 23,224 to 690,600. The Decombinator software suite was used to annotate V, J and CDR3 in the TCR reads. Every sample was subsampled to the same number of TCRs (28,000) for the PS versus PT1 abundance plots. Expanded TCRs were defined as absent before sensitization and observed at least eight times at the 2-week time point. TCRdb trimmed public reads at Q25 via fastp, called clones via MiXCR and kept in-frame beta chains. Each entry merges the rows of one CDR3 protein and shows their most common DNA and genes. TCRdb's processing, not the study's, gives the V and J calls here. This sample lists around 150,000 distinct CDR3 sequences; 13% to 15% were detected once. The biggest ten clones account for less than 2% of the sample.

This specimen's time point label, per the study, means: patch test 1, 2 weeks after DPC sensitization. The sample's treatment or condition label, in plain terms: therapeutic diphenylcyclopropenone sensitization with weekly scalp DPC. Blood at each patch-test visit was drawn before the patch test was applied. Patients were eligible if aged 18 to 70, diagnosed with alopecia and judged suitable for DPC therapy, and pregnant patients were excluded. Total RNA was extracted from unfractionated whole blood that had been collected in Tempus Blood RNA tubes. Here the chain combines TRBV7-2 and TRBJ2-5; tentative D gene TRBD1, with 5 bases matching. The source material was whole blood, sampled in connection with sensitization to the hapten diphenylcyclopropenone (DPC). The receptor's source is a woman in her thirties with alopecia areata. Some clones in this sample may be carry-over from other donors' samples. The DNA is TGTGCCAGCAGCTTACGTCTAGGGGCCCAAGAGACCCAGTACTTC. Its translation is CASSLRLGAQETQYF.